The T cell receptor beta chain under discussion was sequenced for a study of metastatic and nonmetastatic thyroid tumors. About the study: Repertoires were compared across blood and tumor or nodule tissue from malignant and benign thyroid patients. General study findings and limits: Across blood and tumor, TCR beta diversity in malignant thyroid tumors was reportedly significantly higher than in benign nodules.

As originally analysed: The distant-metastasis classifier for papillary thyroid cancer was built from CDR3 differences across clinicopathological groups. TCRdb re-called the PCR reads via MiXCR. The V and J calls and clone size are TCRdb's, not the authors'. Of about 20,000 clones in the sample, around 21% are singletons; the top ten hold about 26%. Germline CDR1 is LNHDA and CDR2 is SQIVND (reference sequence). This CDR3 region has 16 residues. V was pared by 0 bases and J by 0 bases, with 9 bases between. All patients reached thyroid surgery having received no treatment beforehand. Many counts were recorded for this clone. Its specificity is not known.

J is TRBJ1-5 and V is TRBV19; no firm D call. The clonotype comes from a female donor with papillary thyroid cancer or a benign thyroid nodule (not recorded which). Some clones in this sample may be carry-over from other donors' samples. Sequencing was performed on blood. CDR3 coding DNA: TGTGCCAGTAGTATAGAAGGGTACCCTAGCAATCAGCCCCAGCATTTT. Amino acid sequence: CASSIEGYPSNQPQHF.